This record concerns one T cell receptor (beta chain) sequence. Its specificity is unknown. The data were obtained in a study of T cell responses to AZD1222 COVID-19 vaccine. Assay used: immunoSEQ multiplex PCR; TCRdb lists only in-frame clones, some missing. The sample gives some 130,000 clones, about 93% of which show up once; approximately 7% is in the top ten. General observations from the study: Spike was spanned by vaccine-associated CD4 TCRs, which were dominant at 160-218 and 743-854. Nearly half of spike-specific TCRs reportedly target unmutated variant regions. Females made up more of the donors, who were largely white British, and clonal diversity may have come out too low. Seropositive AZD1222 recipients at baseline numbered only five or six.

The germline V gene encodes CDR1 WSHSY and CDR2 SAAADI. The CDR3 is 17 residues long. Trimming took 2 bases from V and 4 from J; bases not matched to a gene: 12. V is TRBV10-2 and J is TRBJ2-5, with 8 positions matching TRBD1. The receptor's source is an adult who received the AZD1222 COVID-19 vaccine. The sample here was peripheral blood, taken 28 days after the second AZD1222 dose. The CDR3 sequence is CASSEPDRAATGETQYF. CDR3 coding DNA: TGCGCCAGCAGTGAGCCGGACAGGGCAGCCACTGGAGAGACCCAGTACTTC.